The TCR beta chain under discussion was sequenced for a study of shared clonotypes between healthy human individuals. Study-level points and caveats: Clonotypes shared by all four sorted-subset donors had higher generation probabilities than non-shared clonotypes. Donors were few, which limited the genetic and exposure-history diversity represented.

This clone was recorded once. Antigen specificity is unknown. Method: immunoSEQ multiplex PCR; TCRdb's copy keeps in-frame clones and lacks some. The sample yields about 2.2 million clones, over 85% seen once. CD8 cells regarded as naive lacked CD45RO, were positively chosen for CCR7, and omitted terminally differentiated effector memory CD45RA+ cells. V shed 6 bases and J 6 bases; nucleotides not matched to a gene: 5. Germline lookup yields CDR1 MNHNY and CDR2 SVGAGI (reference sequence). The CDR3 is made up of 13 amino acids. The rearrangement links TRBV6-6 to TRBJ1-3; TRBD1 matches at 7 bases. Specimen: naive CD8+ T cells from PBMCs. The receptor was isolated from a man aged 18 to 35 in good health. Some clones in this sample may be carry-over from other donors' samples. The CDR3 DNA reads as TGTGCCAGCAGACAAGACAGGGCAAACACCATATATTTT. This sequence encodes CASRQDRANTIYF.